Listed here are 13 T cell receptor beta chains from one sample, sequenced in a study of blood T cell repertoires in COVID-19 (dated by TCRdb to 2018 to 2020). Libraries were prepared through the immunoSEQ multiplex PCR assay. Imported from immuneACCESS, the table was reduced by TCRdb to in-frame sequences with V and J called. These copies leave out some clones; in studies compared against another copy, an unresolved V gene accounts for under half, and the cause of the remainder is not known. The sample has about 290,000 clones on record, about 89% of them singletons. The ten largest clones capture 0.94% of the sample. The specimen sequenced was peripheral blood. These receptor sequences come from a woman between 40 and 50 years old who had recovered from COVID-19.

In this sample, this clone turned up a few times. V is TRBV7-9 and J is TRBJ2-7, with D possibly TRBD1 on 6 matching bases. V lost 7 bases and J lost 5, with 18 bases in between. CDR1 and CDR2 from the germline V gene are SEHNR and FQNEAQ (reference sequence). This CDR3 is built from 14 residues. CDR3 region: CASTIMGAQDEQYF. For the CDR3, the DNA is TGTGCCAGCACCATTATGGGGGCCCAGGACGAGCAGTACTTC.

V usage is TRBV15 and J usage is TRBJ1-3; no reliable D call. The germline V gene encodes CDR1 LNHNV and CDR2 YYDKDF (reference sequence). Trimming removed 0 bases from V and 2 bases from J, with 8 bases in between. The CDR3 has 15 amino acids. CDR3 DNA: TGTGCCACCAGCAGAGATGAGGGAGCTGGAAACACCATATATTTT. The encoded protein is CATSRDEGAGNTIYF.

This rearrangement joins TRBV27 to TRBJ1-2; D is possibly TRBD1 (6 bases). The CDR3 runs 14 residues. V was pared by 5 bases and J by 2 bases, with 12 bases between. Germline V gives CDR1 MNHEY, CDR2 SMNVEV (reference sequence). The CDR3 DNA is TGTGCCAGCAGTCCTGGACAGTCGAACTATGGCTACACCTTC. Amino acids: CASSPGQSNYGYTF.

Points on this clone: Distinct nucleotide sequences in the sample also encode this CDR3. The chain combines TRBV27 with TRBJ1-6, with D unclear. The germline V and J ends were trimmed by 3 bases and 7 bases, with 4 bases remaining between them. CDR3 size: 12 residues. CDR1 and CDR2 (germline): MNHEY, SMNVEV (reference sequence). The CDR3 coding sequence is TGTGCCAGCAGTTTTTTAAATTCACCCCTCCACTTT. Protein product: CASSFLNSPLHF.

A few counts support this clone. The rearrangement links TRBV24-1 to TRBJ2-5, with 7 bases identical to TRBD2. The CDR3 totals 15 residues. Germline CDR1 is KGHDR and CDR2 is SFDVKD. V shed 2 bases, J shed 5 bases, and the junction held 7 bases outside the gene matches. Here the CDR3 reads CATSDSTGGLETQYF. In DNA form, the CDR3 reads TGTGCCACCAGTGATTCCACGGGGGGTTTGGAGACCCAGTACTTC.

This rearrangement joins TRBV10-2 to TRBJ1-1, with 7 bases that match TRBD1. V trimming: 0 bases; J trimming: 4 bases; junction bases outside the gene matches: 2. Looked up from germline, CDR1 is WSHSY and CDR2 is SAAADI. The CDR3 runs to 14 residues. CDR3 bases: TGCGCCAGCAGTGAGTCAGGGGGCGGCACTGAAGCTTTCTTT. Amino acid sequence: CASSESGGGTEAFF.

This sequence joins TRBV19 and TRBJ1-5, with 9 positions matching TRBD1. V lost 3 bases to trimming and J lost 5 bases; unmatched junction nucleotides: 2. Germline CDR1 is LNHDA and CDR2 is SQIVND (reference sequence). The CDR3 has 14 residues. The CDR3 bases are TGTGCCAGTAGTATGGGACAGGGAGATCAGCCCCAGCATTTT. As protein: CASSMGQGDQPQHF.

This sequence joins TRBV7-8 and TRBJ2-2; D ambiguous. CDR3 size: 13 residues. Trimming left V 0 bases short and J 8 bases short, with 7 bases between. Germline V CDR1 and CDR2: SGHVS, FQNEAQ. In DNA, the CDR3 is TGTGCCAGCAGCTTAGCGGGCGCGGGGGAGCTGTTTTTT. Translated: CASSLAGAGELFF.

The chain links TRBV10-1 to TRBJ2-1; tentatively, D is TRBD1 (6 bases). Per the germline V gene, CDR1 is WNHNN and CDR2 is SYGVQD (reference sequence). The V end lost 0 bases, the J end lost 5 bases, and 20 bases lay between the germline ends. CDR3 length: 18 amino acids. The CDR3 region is CASSESDGLLGANNEQFF. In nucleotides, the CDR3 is TGCGCCAGCAGTGAGTCCGACGGGTTGCTGGGGGCAAACAATGAGCAGTTCTTC.

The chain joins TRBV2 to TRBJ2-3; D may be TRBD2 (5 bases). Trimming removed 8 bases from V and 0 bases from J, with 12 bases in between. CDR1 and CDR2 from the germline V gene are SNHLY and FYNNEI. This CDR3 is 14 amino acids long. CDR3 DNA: TGTGCCAGCGTAGCGCTTTCTAGCACAGATACGCAGTATTTT. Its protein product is CASVALSSTDTQYF.

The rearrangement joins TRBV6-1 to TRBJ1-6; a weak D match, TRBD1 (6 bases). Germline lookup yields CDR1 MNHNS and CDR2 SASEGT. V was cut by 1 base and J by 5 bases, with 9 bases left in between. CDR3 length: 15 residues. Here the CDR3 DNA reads TGTGCCAGCAGTGAAGTCAGGGGTAATAATTCACCCCTCCACTTT. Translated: CASSEVRGNNSPLHF.

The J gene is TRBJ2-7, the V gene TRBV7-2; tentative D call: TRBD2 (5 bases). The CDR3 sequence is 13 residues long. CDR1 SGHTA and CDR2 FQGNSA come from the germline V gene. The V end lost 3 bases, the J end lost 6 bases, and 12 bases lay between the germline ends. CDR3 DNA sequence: TGTGCCAGCAGCTTGCCCCCGAGGGTCGAGCAGTACTTC. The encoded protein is CASSLPPRVEQYF.

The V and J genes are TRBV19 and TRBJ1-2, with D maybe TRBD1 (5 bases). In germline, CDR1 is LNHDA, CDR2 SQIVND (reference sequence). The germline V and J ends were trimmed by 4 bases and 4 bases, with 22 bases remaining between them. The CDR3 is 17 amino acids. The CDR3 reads CASSTTSGGIGVYGYTF. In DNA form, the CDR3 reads TGTGCCAGTAGTACCACGTCGGGGGGAATAGGGGTCTATGGCTACACCTTC.